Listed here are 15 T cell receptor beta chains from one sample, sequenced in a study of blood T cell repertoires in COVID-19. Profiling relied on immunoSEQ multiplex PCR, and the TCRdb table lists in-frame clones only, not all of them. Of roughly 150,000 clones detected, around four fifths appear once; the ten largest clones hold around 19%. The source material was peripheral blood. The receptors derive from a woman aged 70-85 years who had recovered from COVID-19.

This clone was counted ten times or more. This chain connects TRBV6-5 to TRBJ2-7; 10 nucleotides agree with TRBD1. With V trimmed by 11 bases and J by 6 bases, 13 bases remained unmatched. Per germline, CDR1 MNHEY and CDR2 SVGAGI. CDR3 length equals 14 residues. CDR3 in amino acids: CAGQPGQGLGEQYF. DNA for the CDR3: TGTGCCGGACAGCCGGGACAGGGGCTCGGCGAGCAGTACTTC.

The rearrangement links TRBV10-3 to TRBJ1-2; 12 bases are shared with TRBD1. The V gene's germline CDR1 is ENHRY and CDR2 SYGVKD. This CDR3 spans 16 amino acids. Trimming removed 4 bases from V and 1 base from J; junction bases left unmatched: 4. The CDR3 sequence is CAISVGTGGFNYGYTF. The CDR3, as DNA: TGTGCCATCAGTGTCGGGACAGGGGGCTTTAACTATGGCTACACCTTC.

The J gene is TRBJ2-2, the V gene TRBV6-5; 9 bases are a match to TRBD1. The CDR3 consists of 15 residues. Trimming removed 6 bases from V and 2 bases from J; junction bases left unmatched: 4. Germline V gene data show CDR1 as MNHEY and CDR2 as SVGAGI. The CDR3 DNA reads TGTGCCAGCAGCGGGACAGGGAGTAACACCGGGGAGCTGTTTTTT. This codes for CASSGTGSNTGELFF.

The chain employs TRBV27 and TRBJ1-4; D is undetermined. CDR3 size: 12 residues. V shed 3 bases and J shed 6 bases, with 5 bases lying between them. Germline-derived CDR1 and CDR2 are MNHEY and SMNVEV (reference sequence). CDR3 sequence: CASSFRDEKLFF. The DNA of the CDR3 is TGTGCCAGCAGTTTCCGGGATGAAAAACTGTTTTTT. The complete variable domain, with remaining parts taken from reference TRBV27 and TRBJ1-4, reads EAQVTQNPRYLITVTGKKLTVTCSQNMNHEYMSWYRQDPGLGLRQIYYSMNVEVTDKGDVPEGYKVSRKEKRNFPLILESPSPNQTSLYFCASSFRDEKLFFGSGTQLSVL.

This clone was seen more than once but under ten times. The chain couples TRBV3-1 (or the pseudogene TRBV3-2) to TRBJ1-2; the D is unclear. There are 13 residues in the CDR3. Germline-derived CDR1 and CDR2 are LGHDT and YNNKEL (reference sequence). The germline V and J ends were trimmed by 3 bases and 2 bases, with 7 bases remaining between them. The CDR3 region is CASSQSVNYGYTF. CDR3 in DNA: TGTGCCAGCAGCCAGTCGGTCAACTATGGCTACACCTTC.

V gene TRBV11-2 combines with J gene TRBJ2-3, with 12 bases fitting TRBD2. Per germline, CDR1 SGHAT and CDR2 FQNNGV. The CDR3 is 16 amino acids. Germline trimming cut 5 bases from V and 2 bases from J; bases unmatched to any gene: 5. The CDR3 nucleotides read TGTGCCAGCAGCCCCACTAGCGGGGGGCTCACAGATACGCAGTATTTT. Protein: CASSPTSGGLTDTQYF. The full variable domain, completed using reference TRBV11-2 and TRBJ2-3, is EAGVAQSPRYKIIEKRQSVAFWCNPISGHATLYWYQQILGQGPKLLIQFQNNGVVDDSQLPKDRFSAERLKGVDSTLKIQPAKLEDSAVYLCASSPTSGGLTDTQYFGPGTRLTVL.

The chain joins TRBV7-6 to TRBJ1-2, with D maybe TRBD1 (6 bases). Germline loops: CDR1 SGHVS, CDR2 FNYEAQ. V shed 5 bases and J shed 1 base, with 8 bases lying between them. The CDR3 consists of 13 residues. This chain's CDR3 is CASSQDSNYGYTF. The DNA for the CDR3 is TGTGCCAGCAGCCAGGACAGTAACTATGGCTACACCTTC.

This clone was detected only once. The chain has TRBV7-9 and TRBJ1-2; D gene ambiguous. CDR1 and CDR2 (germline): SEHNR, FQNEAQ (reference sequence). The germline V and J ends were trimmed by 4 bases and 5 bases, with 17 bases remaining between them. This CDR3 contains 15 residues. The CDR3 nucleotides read TGTGCCAGCAGCTGGGTGGCTAGCCCCTCGTATGGCTACACCTTC. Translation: CASSWVASPSYGYTF.

CDR3 amino acids: CASGREGGTQYF. The CDR3 nucleotides are TGTGCCAGCGGCCGGGAGGGGGGGACCCAGTACTTC. This chain links TRBV12-3 or TRBV12-4 with TRBJ2-5, with TRBD2 matching over 8 bases. J gave up 7 bases and V 8 bases, and 6 bases lay outside the gene matches. The CDR3 spans 12 residues.

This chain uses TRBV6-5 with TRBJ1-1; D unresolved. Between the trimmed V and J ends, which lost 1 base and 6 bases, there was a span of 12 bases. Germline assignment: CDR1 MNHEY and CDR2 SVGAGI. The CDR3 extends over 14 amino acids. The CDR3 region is CASSYLGGNAEAFF. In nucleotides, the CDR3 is TGTGCCAGCAGTTACTTAGGCGGAAACGCTGAAGCTTTCTTT.

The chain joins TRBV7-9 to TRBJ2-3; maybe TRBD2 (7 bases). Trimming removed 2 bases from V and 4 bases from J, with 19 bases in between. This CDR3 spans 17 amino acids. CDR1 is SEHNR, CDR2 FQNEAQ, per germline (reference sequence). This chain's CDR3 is CASSLPQGRGGADTQYF. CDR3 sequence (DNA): TGTGCCAGCAGCTTACCCCAGGGGAGGGGTGGTGCAGATACGCAGTATTTT.

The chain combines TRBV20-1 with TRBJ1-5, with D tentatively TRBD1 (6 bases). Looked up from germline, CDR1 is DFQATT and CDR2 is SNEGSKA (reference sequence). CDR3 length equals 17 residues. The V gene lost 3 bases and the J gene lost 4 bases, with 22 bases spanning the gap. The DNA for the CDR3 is TGCAGTGCTAGTTGGGGTCGGGGGGCGACTAGAAATCAGCCCCAGCATTTT. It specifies CSASWGRGATRNQPQHF.

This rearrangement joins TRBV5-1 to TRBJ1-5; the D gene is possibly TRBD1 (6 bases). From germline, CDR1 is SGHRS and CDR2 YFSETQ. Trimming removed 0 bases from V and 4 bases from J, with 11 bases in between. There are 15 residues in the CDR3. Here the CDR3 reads CASSLDGQGNQPQHF. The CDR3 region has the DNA TGCGCCAGCAGCTTGGATGGTCAGGGGAATCAGCCCCAGCATTTT.

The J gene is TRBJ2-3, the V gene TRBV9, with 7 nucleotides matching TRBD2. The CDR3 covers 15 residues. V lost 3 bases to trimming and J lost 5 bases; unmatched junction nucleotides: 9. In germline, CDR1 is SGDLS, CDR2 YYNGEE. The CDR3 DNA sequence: TGTGCCAGCAGCGCGACCGTGGGGGGGGGAGATACGCAGTATTTT. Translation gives CASSATVGGGDTQYF.

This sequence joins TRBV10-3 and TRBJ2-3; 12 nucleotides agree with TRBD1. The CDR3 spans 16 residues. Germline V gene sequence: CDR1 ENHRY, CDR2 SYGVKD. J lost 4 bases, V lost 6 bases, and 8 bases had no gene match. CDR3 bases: TGTGCCATCAGGACTACCGGGACAGGGGGCCCAGATACGCAGTATTTT. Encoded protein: CAIRTTGTGGPDTQYF.